Reported below is one T cell receptor beta chain. Its target is unknown. The sample belongs to a study of T-cell reconstitution after alpha-beta-depleted transplantation in children. The study, taken as a whole, reports: Surviving recipient T cells and intrathymic progenitors accounted for some patients' high TCRbeta diversity at day 60. T-cell numbers and diversity one year post-transplant derived largely from freshly generated T cells. Roughly two months post-transplant, alpha-beta T cells reportedly originated from several hundred graft clones that had expanded.

The TCRbeta library was prepared with unique molecular identifiers. From the PCR reads, TCRdb called clonotypes with MiXCR, one entry per CDR3 protein. The data show about 250,000 distinct CDR3 sequences, with under 30% seen just once and 4% to 5.5% held by the top ten. V gave up 3 bases and J gave up 2 bases; unmatched junction bases: 16. The CDR3 totals 20 residues. Germline-derived CDR1 and CDR2 are SGHAT and FQNNGV. This sample comprised PBMCs, mostly from graft donor cells, obtained 360 days after TCRalphabeta/CD19-depleted stem cell transplant. The TCR originated in a female patient aged 2 to 10 who had a stem cell transplant for congenital amegakaryocytic thrombocytopenia, so the T cells may come from the graft donor. The chain recombines TRBV11-2 with TRBJ2-1; 10 bases agree with TRBD1. The CDR3 sequence: CASSFPGTGVGVHAYNEQFF. In DNA form, the CDR3 reads TGTGCCAGCAGCTTTCCCGGGACAGGGGTTGGCGTGCATGCCTACAATGAGCAGTTCTTC.